What follows are 17 T cell receptor beta chains derived from one specimen sequenced in a study of T cells in Graves' hyperthyroidism and ophthalmopathy. Researchers took RNA transcripts and amplified the TCR beta CDR3 regions from them. Initially, a first-round RT-PCR of the TCR CDR3 employed the HTBI primer set. Via MiXCR, TCRdb re-called the multiplex PCR reads, giving one row per CDR3 protein. Here the sample spans about 520,000 distinct CDR3 sequences, about 24% being singletons. Input material: blood. All receptors come from a woman in her thirties with Graves' ophthalmopathy.

On this clonotype itself: One junction end disagrees with the germline gene, perhaps due to a read error. The chain combines TRBV2 with TRBJ2-4, with D uncertain. Germline CDR1 reads SNHLY; CDR2 reads FYNNEI. The CDR3 extends over 14 amino acids. CDR3 in amino acids: CASSEGSVKNIKYF. Written as DNA, the CDR3 is TGTGCCAGCAGTGAAGGATCGGTCAAAAACATTAAGTACTTC. The full variable domain, in which reference TRBV2 and TRBJ2-4 provide the parts outside the CDR3, is EPEVTQTPSHQVTQMGQEVILRCVPISNHLYFYWYRQILGQKVEFLVSFYNNEISEKSEIFDDQFSVERPDGSNFTLKIRSTKLEDSAMYFCASSEGSVKNIKYFGAGTRLSVL.

V usage is TRBV30 and J usage is TRBJ1-1; D unclear. Between the trimmed V and J ends, which lost 2 bases and 0 bases, there was a span of 10 bases. The CDR3 contains 14 residues. Germline V gene sequence: CDR1 GTSNPN, CDR2 SVGIG (reference sequence). For the CDR3, the DNA is TGTGCCTGGAGTCTGCTGCAGCTGAACACTGAAGCTTTCTTT. Translated, it gives CAWSLLQLNTEAFF.

This clonotype was seen ten or more times. The rearrangement joins TRBV6-2 or TRBV6-3 to TRBJ2-5; 7 bases agree with TRBD2. The trim removed 2 bases at V and 1 base at J, leaving 7 bases unmatched. CDR1 and CDR2 from the germline V gene are MNHEY and SVGEGT. The CDR3 spans 16 residues. The CDR3 DNA reads as TGTGCCAGCAGTTACGCAGCTAGCGGACTCCAAGAGACCCAGTACTTC. The encoded protein is CASSYAASGLQETQYF.

Turning to this clonotype: Germline and junction disagree at one end, which may indicate a read error. V and J are TRBV12-3 or TRBV12-4 and TRBJ2-4; possible D gene TRBD2, 6 bases. The CDR3 sequence is 17 residues long. CDR3 nucleotides: TGTGCCAGCAGTTATTTGGACTATATCTTAGCCAAAAACATTAAGTACTTC. It specifies CASSYLDYILAKNIKYF.

The V gene is TRBV7-2, the J gene TRBJ2-7, with TRBD2 matching over 9 bases. The germline V gene encodes CDR1 SGHTA and CDR2 FQGNSA. The CDR3 is made up of 16 amino acids. The J segment lost 4 bases and the V segment lost 3 bases, leaving 10 bases of the junction unmatched. The CDR3 sequence is CASSLRGGAPRYEQYF. CDR3 coding DNA: TGTGCCAGCAGCTTGCGGGGGGGCGCGCCCAGGTACGAGCAGTACTTC.

This clonotype has a single count. V is TRBV6-2 or TRBV6-3 and J is TRBJ1-1; 8 nucleotides align to TRBD1. The V and J ends lost 7 bases and 6 bases, in that order; junction bases with no gene match: 10. CDR1 is MNHEY, CDR2 SVGEGT, per germline. This CDR3 has 14 residues. The CDR3: CASIPGQASPEAFF. As DNA, the CDR3 is TGTGCCAGCATCCCGGGACAGGCAAGCCCTGAAGCTTTCTTT.

This clonotype was recorded a few times. Possible read error: a much larger clone is one base away. Without the conserved terminal phenylalanine or tryptophan, this CDR3 likely stems from a read error. The chain joins TRBV6-1 to TRBJ2-2; 9 bases match TRBD1. The CDR3 spans 14 residues. Germline values: CDR1 MNHNS, CDR2 SASEGT. Trimming took 8 bases from V and 4 from J; bases not matched to a gene: 5. The CDR3 reads CASPGTGLTGELFS. For the CDR3, the DNA is TGTGCCAGCCCCGGGACAGGGCTCACCGGGGAGCTGTTTTCT.

This clonotype was observed a few times. This rearrangement joins TRBV2 to TRBJ2-2; TRBD2 aligns across 7 bases. Germline CDR1 SNHLY, CDR2 FYNNEI. The V gene end was trimmed by 6 bases and the J gene end by 2 bases; junction bases not matched to a gene: 6. There are 15 residues in the CDR3. CDR3 residues: CASSRLATNTGELFF. DNA for the CDR3: TGTGCCAGCAGCAGACTAGCTACAAACACCGGGGAGCTGTTTTTT.

This sequence joins TRBV6-1 and TRBJ2-6; D unclear. Germline CDR1 reads MNHNS; CDR2 reads SASEGT. The V end lost 3 bases, the J end lost 3 bases, and 6 bases lay between the germline ends. This CDR3 is 14 amino acids long. As DNA, the CDR3 is TGTGCCAGCAGTGACGGGTTTGGGGCCAACGTCCTGACTTTC. It codes for CASSDGFGANVLTF.

The CDR3 sequence is CASSQARDGYTF. The CDR3 coding sequence is TGTGCCAGCAGCCAAGCCAGGGATGGCTACACCTTC. V usage is TRBV3-1 and J usage is TRBJ1-2, with a possible D match to TRBD1 (5 bases). The length of the CDR3 is 12 residues. With 1 base removed from V and 6 bases from J, the gap between germline ends came to 6 bases. Germline V gives CDR1 LGHDT, CDR2 YNNKEL (reference sequence).

This clonotype was detected many times. The chain couples TRBV27 to TRBJ1-2, with D hard to call. Germline assignment: CDR1 MNHEY and CDR2 SMNVEV (reference sequence). V lost 6 bases and J lost 3, with 17 bases in between. The CDR3 spans 15 residues. For the CDR3, the DNA is TGTGCCAGCAGCTCTTCGGACCGACTCTACTATGGCTACACCTTC. Protein product: CASSSSDRLYYGYTF.

Many counts were recorded for this clonotype. This chain links TRBV12-3 or TRBV12-4 with TRBJ1-3; 9 bases agree with TRBD1. This CDR3 has 15 amino acids. V lost 7 bases to trimming and J lost 0 bases; unmatched junction nucleotides: 4. The CDR3 here is CASTATGGSGNTIYF. The CDR3 bases are TGTGCCAGCACCGCGACAGGGGGCTCTGGAAACACCATATATTTT.

This clonotype was detected ten times or more. The V and J genes are TRBV20-1 and TRBJ2-5; D call uncertain. The CDR3 covers 13 residues. V lost 0 bases and J lost 0, with 5 bases in between. Looked up from germline, CDR1 is DFQATT and CDR2 is SNEGSKA (reference sequence). CDR3 sequence reads: CSARDRNQETQYF. In nucleotides, the CDR3 is TGCAGTGCTAGAGATCGGAACCAAGAGACCCAGTACTTC.

The J gene is TRBJ2-7, the V gene TRBV28; TRBD1 matches at 11 bases. The CDR3 runs to 13 residues. The junction had 4 bases not matched to a gene; V was cut back by 7 bases and J by 5 bases. The germline V gene encodes CDR1 MDHEN and CDR2 SYDVKM. CDR3 amino acids: CASMGQGGDEQYF. The DNA for the CDR3 is TGTGCCAGCATGGGACAGGGGGGCGACGAGCAGTACTTC.

This clonotype was counted between two and nine times. The CDR3 here is CASSFFGNTEAFF. The DNA of the CDR3 is TGTGCCAGCAGCTTTTTCGGGAACACTGAAGCTTTCTTT. The chain recombines TRBV7-3 with TRBJ1-1; D gene uncertain. CDR3 length: 13 amino acids. The V gene lost 3 bases and the J gene lost 1 base, with 6 bases spanning the gap. Germline V gives CDR1 SGHTA, CDR2 FQGTGA.

This clonotype has a count of ten or more. This chain joins TRBV12-3 or TRBV12-4 and TRBJ1-1, with no clear D. Trimming took off 3 bases at V and 4 bases at J, with 12 bases between the two ends. This CDR3 region has 14 residues. The CDR3 loop is CASSLYEGSTEAFF. The CDR3 nucleotides are TGTGCCAGCAGTTTGTATGAAGGGTCCACTGAAGCTTTCTTT.

This clonotype has a count of ten or more. The chain combines TRBV12-3 or TRBV12-4 with TRBJ2-2; tentatively, D is TRBD1 or TRBD2 (5 bases each). V was cut by 11 bases and J by 1 base, with 11 bases left in between. This CDR3 has 13 residues. CDR3 sequence (DNA): TGTGCCGGCCGGGACGGGAACACCGGGGAGCTGTTTTTT. Its protein product is CAGRDGNTGELFF.